Sequencing of this T cell receptor beta chain was carried out in a study of Tregs in tolerant kidney transplant recipients. In the study overall: An approximately three-day belatacept mixed lymphocyte reaction, sometimes plus 5-day graft donor restimulation, preceded CD4+CD25+CD127- sorting. Sorting used antibodies to exclude donor cells. Study outcomes and limitations: Expanding Tregs on activated donor B cells appeared to best identify donor-specific TCRbeta clones. No direct test of biological reproducibility was done here.

The CDR3 runs to 12 residues. From germline, CDR1 is MNHNS and CDR2 SASEGT. The V end lost 5 bases, the J end lost 10 bases, and 11 bases lay between the germline ends. This clone was picked up one time. What it binds is unknown. Method: immunoSEQ multiplex PCR; TCRdb's copy keeps in-frame clones and lacks some. Of 30,000 to 35,000 clones detected, 82% appear once; the ten largest clones hold 2% to 2.5%. This chain connects TRBV6-1 to TRBJ1-4, with D uncertain. This clonotype was sampled from a human donor in good health. Sample: Tregs from blood cultured with allogeneic cells. The CDR3 loop reads CASSQSEGKLFF. Written as DNA, the CDR3 is TGTGCCAGCAGTCAATCCGAGGGAAAACTGTTTTTT.